Below are 4 T cell receptor beta chains sequenced from a single sample in a study of Graves' ophthalmopathy and Graves' hyperthyroidism. Beta-chain TCR CDR3 regions were amplified from RNA transcripts. Investigators did first-round RT-PCR with HTBI primers, then second-round multiplex PCR. TCRdb processed the multiplex PCR reads anew with MiXCR; each CDR3 protein has one entry. The table has 170,000 or so distinct CDR3 sequences, 37% seen once. Sequencing input: peripheral blood. The receptors come from a woman between 40 and 50 years old with Graves' ophthalmopathy.

V usage is TRBV7-2 and J usage is TRBJ2-7; 8 bases agree with TRBD1. Trimming took 0 bases from V and 1 from J; bases not matched to a gene: 11. In germline, CDR1 is SGHTA, CDR2 FQGNSA. This CDR3 spans 18 amino acids. CDR3 nucleotide sequence: TGTGCCAGCAGCTTAGCGCAAAGTCCCGGGACAGGTTCCTACGAGCAGTACTTC. The encoded protein is CASSLAQSPGTGSYEQYF.

There are a few counts of this clonotype. This chain joins TRBV7-6 and TRBJ2-7; D is possibly TRBD1 or TRBD2 (5 bases each). With 5 bases removed from V and 7 bases from J, the gap between germline ends came to 24 bases. Germline V gene sequence: CDR1 SGHVS, CDR2 FNYEAQ. There are 16 residues in the CDR3. In nucleotides, the CDR3 is TGTGCCAGCAGCGGATGGGTGAGAGGAGGCCAGGGAGAGCAGTACTTC. This gives the protein CASSGWVRGGQGEQYF. Full variable domain (remainder filled in from reference TRBV7-6 and TRBJ2-7): GAGVSQSPRYKVTKRGQDVALRCDPISGHVSLYWYRQALGQGPEFLTYFNYEAQQDKSGLPNDRFSAERPEGSISTLTIQRTEQRDSAMYRCASSGWVRGGQGEQYFGPGTRLTVT.

The chain uses TRBV12-3 or TRBV12-4 and TRBJ2-7; 10 bases align to TRBD2. The CDR3 is 13 amino acids. V was clipped by 8 bases and J by 7 bases; unmatched bases: 8. CDR3 residues: CASCLAGVDEQYF. The CDR3 DNA reads TGTGCCAGCTGTCTAGCGGGAGTCGATGAGCAGTACTTC.

This clonotype was picked up many times. This chain connects TRBV7-9 to TRBJ1-3; D not certain. CDR1 SEHNR and CDR2 FQNEAQ come from the germline V gene (reference sequence). V was trimmed by 10 bases and J by 9 bases, leaving 16 bases between them. CDR3 length: 12 residues. The CDR3 region has the DNA TGTGCCATACACCTGGATGGTGTCACCATATATTTT. Translated, it gives CAIHLDGVTIYF.